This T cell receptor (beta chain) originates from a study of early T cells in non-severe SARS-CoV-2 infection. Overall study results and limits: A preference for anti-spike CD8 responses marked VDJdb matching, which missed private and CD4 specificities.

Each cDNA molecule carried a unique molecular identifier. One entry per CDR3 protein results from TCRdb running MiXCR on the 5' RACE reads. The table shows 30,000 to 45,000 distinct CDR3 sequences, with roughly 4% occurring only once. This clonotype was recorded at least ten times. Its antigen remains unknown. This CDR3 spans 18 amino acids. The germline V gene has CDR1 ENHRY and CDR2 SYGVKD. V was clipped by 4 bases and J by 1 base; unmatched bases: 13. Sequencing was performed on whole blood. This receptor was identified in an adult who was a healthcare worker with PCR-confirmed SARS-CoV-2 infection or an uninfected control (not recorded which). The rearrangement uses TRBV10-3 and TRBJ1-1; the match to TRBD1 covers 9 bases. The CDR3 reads CAISAFAGTGLTNTEAFF. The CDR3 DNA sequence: TGTGCCATCAGTGCGTTTGCCGGGACAGGGCTCACGAACACTGAAGCTTTCTTT.